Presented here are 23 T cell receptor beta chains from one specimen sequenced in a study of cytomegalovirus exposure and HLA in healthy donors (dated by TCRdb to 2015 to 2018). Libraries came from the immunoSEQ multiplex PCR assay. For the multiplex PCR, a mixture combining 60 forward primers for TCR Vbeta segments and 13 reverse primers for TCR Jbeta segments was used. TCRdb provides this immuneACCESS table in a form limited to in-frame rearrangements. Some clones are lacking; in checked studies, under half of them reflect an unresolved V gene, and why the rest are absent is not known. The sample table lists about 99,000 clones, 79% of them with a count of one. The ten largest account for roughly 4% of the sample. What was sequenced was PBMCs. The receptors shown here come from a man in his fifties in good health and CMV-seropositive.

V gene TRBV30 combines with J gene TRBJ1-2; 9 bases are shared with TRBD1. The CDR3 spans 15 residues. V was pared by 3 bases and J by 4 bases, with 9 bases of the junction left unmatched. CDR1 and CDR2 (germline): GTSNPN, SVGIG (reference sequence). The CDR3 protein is CAWRLDRGVIYGYTF. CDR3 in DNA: TGTGCCTGGAGATTGGACAGGGGTGTTATCTATGGCTACACCTTC.

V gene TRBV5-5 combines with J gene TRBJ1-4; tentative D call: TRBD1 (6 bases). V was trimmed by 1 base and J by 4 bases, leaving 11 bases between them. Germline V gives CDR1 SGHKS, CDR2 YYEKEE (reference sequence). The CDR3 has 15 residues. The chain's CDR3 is CASSLTGQLNEKLFF. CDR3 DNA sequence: TGTGCCAGCAGCTTGACAGGGCAGCTTAATGAAAAACTGTTTTTT.

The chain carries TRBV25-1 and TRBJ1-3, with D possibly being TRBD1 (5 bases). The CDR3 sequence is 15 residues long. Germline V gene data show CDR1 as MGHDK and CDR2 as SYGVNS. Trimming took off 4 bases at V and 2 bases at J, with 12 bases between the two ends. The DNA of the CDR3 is TGTGCCAGCAGTGGTCCCGGGGGAACTGGAAACACCATATATTTT. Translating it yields CASSGPGGTGNTIYF.

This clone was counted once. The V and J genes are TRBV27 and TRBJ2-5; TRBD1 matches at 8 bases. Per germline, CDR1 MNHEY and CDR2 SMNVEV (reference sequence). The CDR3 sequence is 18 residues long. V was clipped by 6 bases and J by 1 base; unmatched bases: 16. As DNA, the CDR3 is TGTGCCAGCAGATCCTCCCGGACAGGGCAAAGGGTCCAAGAGACCCAGTACTTC. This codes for CASRSSRTGQRVQETQYF.

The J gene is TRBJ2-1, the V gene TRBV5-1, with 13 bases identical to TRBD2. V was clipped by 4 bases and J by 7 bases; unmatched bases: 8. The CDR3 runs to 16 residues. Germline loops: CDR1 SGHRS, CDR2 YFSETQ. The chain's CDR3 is CASSPPGLAGSNEQFF. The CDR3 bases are TGCGCCAGCAGCCCCCCGGGACTAGCGGGATCTAATGAGCAGTTCTTC.

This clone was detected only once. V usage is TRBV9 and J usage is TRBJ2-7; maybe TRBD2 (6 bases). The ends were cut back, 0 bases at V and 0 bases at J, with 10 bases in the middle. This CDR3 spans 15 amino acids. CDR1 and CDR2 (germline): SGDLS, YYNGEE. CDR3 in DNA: TGTGCCAGCAGCGTAGATGGTAGCGGCTCCTACGAGCAGTACTTC. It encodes CASSVDGSGSYEQYF. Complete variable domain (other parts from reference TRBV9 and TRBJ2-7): DSGVTQTPKHLITATGQRVTLRCSPRSGDLSVYWYQQSLDQGLQFLIQYYNGEERAKGNILERFSAQQFPDLHSELNLSSLELGDSALYFCASSVDGSGSYEQYFGPGTRLTVT.

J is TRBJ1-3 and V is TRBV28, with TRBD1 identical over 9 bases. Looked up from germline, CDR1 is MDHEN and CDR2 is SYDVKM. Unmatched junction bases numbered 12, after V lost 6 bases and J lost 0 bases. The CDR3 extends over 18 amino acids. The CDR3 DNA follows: TGTGCCAGCAGCCGGGTTACAGGGGGCACCTACTCTGGAAACACCATATATTTT. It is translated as CASSRVTGGTYSGNTIYF.

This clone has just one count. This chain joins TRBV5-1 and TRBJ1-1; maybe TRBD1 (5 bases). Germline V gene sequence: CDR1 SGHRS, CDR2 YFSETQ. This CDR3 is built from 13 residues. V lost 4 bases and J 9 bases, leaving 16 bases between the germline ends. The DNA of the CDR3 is TGCGCCAGCAGCCCAGGACACAAAGAGAAAGCTTTCTTT. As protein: CASSPGHKEKAFF.

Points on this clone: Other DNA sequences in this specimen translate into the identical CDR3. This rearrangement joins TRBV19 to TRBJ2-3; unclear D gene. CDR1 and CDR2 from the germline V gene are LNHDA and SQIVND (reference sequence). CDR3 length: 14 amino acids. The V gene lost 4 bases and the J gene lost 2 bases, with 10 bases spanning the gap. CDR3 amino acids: CASSTRLDTDTQYF. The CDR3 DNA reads TGTGCCAGTAGTACTCGACTTGACACAGATACGCAGTATTTT.

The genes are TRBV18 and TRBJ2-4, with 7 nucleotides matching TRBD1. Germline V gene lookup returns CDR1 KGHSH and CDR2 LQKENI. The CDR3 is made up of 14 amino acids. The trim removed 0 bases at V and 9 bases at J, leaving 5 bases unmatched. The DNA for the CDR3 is TGTGCCAGCTCACCACCAGGGGGCTACCCCATTCAGTACTTC. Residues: CASSPPGGYPIQYF.

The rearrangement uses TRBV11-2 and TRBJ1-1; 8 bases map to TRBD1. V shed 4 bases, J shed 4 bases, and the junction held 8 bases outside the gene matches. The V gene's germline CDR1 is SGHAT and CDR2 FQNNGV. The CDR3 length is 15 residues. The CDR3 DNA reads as TGTGCCAGCAGCTATCCTCAGGGGGCACGCACTGAAGCTTTCTTT. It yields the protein CASSYPQGARTEAFF.

The DNA for the CDR3 is TGTGCCAGCAGCCGACGGACAGGATTAAGAACCCTCCACTTT. Translating it yields CASSRRTGLRTLHF. This rearrangement joins TRBV13 to TRBJ1-6, with 7 bases identical to TRBD1. Germline CDR1 is PRHDT and CDR2 is FYEKMQ (reference sequence). The CDR3 is 14 residues long. Germline trimming cut 5 bases from V and 14 bases from J; bases unmatched to any gene: 12.

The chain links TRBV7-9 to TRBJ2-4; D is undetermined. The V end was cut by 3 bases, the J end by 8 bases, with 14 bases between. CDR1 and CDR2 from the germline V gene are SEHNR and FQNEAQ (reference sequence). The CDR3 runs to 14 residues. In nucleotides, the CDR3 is TGTGCCAGCAGCTTTACTCCGCCTGAGGACATTCAGTACTTC. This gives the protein CASSFTPPEDIQYF.

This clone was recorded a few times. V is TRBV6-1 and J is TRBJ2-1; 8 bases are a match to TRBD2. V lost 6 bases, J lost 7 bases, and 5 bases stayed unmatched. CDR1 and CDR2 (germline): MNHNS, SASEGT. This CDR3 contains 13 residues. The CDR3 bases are TGTGCCAGCAGGGGACTAGTAATAAATGAGCAGTTCTTC. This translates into CASRGLVINEQFF.

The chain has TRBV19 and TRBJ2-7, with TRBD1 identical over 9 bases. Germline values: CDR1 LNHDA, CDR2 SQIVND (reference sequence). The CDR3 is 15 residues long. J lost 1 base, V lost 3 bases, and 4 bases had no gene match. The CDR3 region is CASSIRTGVSYEQYF. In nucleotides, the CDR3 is TGTGCCAGTAGTATCCGGACAGGGGTGTCCTACGAGCAGTACTTC.

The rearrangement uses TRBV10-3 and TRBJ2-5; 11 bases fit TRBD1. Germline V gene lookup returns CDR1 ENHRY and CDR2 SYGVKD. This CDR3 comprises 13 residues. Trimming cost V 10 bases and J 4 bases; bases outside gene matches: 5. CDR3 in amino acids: CATGTGGGETQYF. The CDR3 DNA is TGTGCCACCGGGACAGGGGGAGGAGAGACCCAGTACTTC.

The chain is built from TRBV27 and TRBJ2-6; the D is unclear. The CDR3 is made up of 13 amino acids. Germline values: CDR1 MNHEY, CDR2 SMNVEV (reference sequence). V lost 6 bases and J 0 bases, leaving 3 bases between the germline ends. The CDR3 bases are TGTGCCAGCAGCTACTCTGGGGCCAACGTCCTGACTTTC. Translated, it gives CASSYSGANVLTF.

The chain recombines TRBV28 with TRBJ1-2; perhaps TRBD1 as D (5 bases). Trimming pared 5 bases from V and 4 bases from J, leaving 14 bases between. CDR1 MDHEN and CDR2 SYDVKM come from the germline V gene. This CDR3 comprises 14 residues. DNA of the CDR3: TGTGCCAGCAGTCGTGGGGGACTCTTCTATGGCTACACCTTC. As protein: CASSRGGLFYGYTF.

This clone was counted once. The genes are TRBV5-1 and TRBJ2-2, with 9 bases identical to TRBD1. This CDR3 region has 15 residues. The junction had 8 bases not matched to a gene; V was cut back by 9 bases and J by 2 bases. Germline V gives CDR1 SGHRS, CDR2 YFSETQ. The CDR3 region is CATTTGGSNTGELFF. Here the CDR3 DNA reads TGCGCCACAACTACAGGGGGCTCAAACACCGGGGAGCTGTTTTTT.

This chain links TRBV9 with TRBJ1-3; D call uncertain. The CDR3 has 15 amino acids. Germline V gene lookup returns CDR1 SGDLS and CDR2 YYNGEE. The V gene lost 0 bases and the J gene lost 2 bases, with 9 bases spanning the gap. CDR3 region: CASSVGGVAGNTIYF. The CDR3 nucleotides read TGTGCCAGCAGCGTAGGCGGGGTAGCTGGAAACACCATATATTTT.

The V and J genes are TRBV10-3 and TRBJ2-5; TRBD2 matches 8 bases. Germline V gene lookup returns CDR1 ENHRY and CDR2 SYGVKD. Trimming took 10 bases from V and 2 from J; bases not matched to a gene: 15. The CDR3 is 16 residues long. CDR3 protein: CATTQTQGGGQETQYF. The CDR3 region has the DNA TGTGCCACGACACAGACCCAGGGCGGGGGGCAAGAGACCCAGTACTTC.

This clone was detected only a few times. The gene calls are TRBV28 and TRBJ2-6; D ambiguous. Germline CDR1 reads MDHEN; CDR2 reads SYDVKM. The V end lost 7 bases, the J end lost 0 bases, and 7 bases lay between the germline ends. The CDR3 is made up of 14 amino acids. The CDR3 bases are TGTGCCAGCACCTTAGCCTCTGGGGCCAACGTCCTGACTTTC. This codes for CASTLASGANVLTF. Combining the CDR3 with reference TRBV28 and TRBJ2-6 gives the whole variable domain DVKVTQSSRYLVKRTGEKVFLECVQDMDHENMFWYRQDPGLGLRLIYFSYDVKMKEKGDIPEGYSVSREKKERFSLILESASTNQTSMYLCASTLASGANVLTFGAGSRLTVL.

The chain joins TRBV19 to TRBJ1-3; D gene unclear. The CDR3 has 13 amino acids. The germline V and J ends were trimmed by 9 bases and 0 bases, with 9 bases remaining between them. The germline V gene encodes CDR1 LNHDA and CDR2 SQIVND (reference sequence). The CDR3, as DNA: TGTGCCAGCTCAGGAAGCTCTGGAAACACCATATATTTT. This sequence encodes CASSGSSGNTIYF.